The clone carrying this TCR beta chain came up a few times. Its antigen is undetermined. The data were obtained in a study of blood T cells in healthy people across ages. Using a J-beta primer mix together with a sample-barcoded 5' primer, a second PCR was run for roughly 7 to 12 cycles. Using its own MiXCR run on the 5' RACE reads, TCRdb lists one record per CDR3 protein. The top ten clones hold approximately 7.9% of a sample with fewer than 1.5 million distinct CDR3 sequences, approximately 42% of them seen once. Study-wide results and caveats: Roughly linear age-related decline in beta diversity appeared, significant by age 40.

Germline assignment: CDR1 MNHEY and CDR2 SMNVEV (reference sequence). Trimming removed 7 bases at V and 5 bases at J, with 19 bases between. The CDR3 has 15 residues. Sequenced sample: blood. This chain connects TRBV27 to TRBJ2-3; D not resolved. The receptor was derived from a woman aged 18-29 years in good health. The CDR3 bases are TGTGCCAGCATTCGTCTTGGCTCGAGGAAAGATACGCAGTATTTT. As protein: CASIRLGSRKDTQYF.